Sequencing of this TCR beta chain was carried out in a study of shared clonotypes between healthy human individuals (dated by TCRdb to 2019 to 2021). Regarding the complete study: Two women and three men aged 18 to 49 years were included in the cohort. To increase sequencing depth and limit assay-specific biases, TCR repertoire library preparation and sequencing were carried out by different laboratories using diverse techniques. Each donor's leukapheresis produced roughly between roughly 0.9 and 8.9 billion PBMCs. To estimate repertoire size and how much clonotype sharing occurs between individuals, the study deeply sequenced the blood TCR repertoires of roughly 5 healthy adults.

TCR CDR3 regions were amplified from genomic DNA by multiplex PCR using the deep immunoSEQ assay. For each cell subset, the extracted genomic DNA was distributed evenly across all wells of several immunoSEQ 96-well plates, and each plate served as one replicate. Each replicate PCR for unsorted PBMC received 250 to 300 ng genomic DNA, equal to tens of thousands of T cell genomes. Ten immunoSEQ deep assay plates were used to sequence unsorted PBMC genomic DNA. Purified libraries were measured with a Qubit 3.0 fluorometer, size-checked on a Bioanalyzer 2100, and measured again with the KAPA Library Quantification kit. A separate single-read 150-cycle Illumina NextSeq 550 flow cell was used to sequence each immunoSEQ 96-well plate. The authors' pipeline ran thus. Because the immunoSEQ output held only junctional sequences and lacked quality scores, the filtering could not match the filtering applied to full-length reads. Sequences were annotated with PyIR, a Python wrapper for IgBLAST v1.9, using IMGT germline references to assign V/J genes and CDR3. Reads with weak V/J assignments (E-value above 1e-6), missing CDR3, stop codons, out-of-frame junctions, or ambiguous translated residues were removed. A V3J clonotype was defined by an identical inferred V gene, J gene, and CDR3 amino acid sequence. To compute the percentage overlap between repertoires, the number of shared unique clonotypes was divided by the size of the smaller repertoire. Repertoire richness was assessed with RTK rarefaction, the Chao1 estimator, and Recon v2.1 estimates of unobserved clonotypes. Entries here come from immuneACCESS through TCRdb and include only in-frame sequences with V and J called. Some clones fail to appear in such tables; in the studies checked, an unresolved V gene covers under half of the shortfall, and the cause of the remainder is unknown. That table furnishes V, J and clone size, whereas the DNA furnished D and trimming. In this sample the table shows fewer than 650,000 clones, about 79% of which occur a single time. The ten largest make up under 15% of the sample.

This clone was counted only a few times. Which antigen it targets is not known. One base away there is no much larger clone; base qualities are not given. Germline trimming amounts to 10 bases on V and 2 bases on J, with 16 as the count of junction bases outside the gene matches. CDR1 and CDR2 are read off the germline V gene as MDHEN and SYDVKM. Including cysteine and phenylalanine, the CDR3 has 17 amino acids. Of all the DNA, just the CDR3 is kept, 51 bases in frame from base 1. On the study overall, not on this receptor specifically: Only blood was sampled, and tissue TCR repertoires likely differ from those in blood. Pairwise subsampling indicated that sequencing depth was expected to affect the degree of clonotype sharing among donors. The small number of donors limited the genetic and exposure-history diversity represented.

Donors were healthy HIV-negative adults with no recently reported acute infections or vaccinations. All donors were Caucasian adults living in Nashville, Tennessee, USA. For unsorted samples, 70 million to 95 million PBMCs were counted, and genomic DNA was extracted using the QIAamp DNA Blood Mini kit. After blood collection by leukapheresis, PBMCs were isolated using Ficoll-Histopaque density gradient centrifugation and then cryopreserved in the vapor phase of liquid nitrogen. This clonotype was sampled from a woman in her thirties or forties in good health. Some clones in this sample may be carry-over from other donors' samples. The sequence links TRBV28 to TRBJ2-5; the central 10 bases match TRBD2. Sample: PBMCs. CDR3 region: CATAAPFTSGKQETQYF. DNA sequence: TGTGCCACCGCGGCGCCTTTCACTAGCGGGAAACAAGAGACCCAGTACTTC.